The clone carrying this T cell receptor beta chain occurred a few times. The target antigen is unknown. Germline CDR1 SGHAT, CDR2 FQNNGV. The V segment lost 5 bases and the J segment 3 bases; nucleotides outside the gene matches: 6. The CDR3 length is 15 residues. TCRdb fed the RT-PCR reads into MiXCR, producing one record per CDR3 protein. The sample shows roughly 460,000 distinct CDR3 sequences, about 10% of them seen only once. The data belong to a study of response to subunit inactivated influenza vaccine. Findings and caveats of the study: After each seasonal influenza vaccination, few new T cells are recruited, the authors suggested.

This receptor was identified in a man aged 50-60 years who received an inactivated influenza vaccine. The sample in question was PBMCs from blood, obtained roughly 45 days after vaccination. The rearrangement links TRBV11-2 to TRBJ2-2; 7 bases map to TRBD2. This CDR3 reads CASSPRTSYTGELFF. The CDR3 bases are TGTGCCAGCAGCCCCCGGACTAGTTACACCGGGGAGCTGTTTTTT.